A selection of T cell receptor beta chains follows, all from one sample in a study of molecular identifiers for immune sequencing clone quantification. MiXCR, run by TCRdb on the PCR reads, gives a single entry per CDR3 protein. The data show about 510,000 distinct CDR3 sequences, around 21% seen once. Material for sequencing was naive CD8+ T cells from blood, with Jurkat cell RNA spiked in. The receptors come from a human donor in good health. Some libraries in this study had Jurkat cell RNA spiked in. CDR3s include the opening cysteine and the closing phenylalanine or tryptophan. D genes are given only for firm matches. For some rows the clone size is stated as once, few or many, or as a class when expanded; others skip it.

CASSFGPYEQYF	TGTGCCAGCAGTTTCGGTCCCTACGAGCAGTACTTC	TRBV6-5	TRBJ2-7	NA	many
CASSRGSTGELFF	TGTGCCAGCAGCCGTGGCAGCACCGGGGAGCTGTTTTTT	TRBV3-1	TRBJ2-2	NA	few
CASSQLGGYTGELFF	TGTGCCAGCAGCCAACTCGGGGGGTACACCGGGGAGCTGTTTTTT	TRBV7-3	TRBJ2-2	TRBD2	few
CASSSRSGEPGQFF	TGTGCCAGCAGCTCCAGGTCAGGAGAGCCGGGGCAGTTCTTC	TRBV7-2	TRBJ2-1	NA	many
CASSQEWYSGGNHEQFF	TGTGCCAGCAGCCAAGAGTGGTACAGCGGGGGGAACCATGAGCAGTTCTTC	TRBV14	TRBJ2-1	TRBD2	NA
CASSYGLADYEQYF	TGTGCCAGCAGTTATGGGCTAGCGGACTACGAGCAGTACTTC	TRBV6-5	TRBJ2-7	TRBD2	many
CASSIGGGSPYNEQFF	TGTGCCAGTAGTATTGGAGGGGGTTCACCCTACAATGAGCAGTTCTTC	TRBV19	TRBJ2-1	NA	NA
CAGSFTGASDTQYF	TGTGCCGGCAGTTTTACGGGGGCCTCAGATACGCAGTATTTT	TRBV12-3/TRBV12-4	TRBJ2-3	NA	NA
CASSDTTTDTQYF	TGTGCCAGCAGTGACACCACCACAGATACGCAGTATTTT	TRBV6-4	TRBJ2-3	NA	few
CASSYSTGTYLNPYEQYF	TGTGCCAGCAGCTACTCGACCGGGACTTATCTCAATCCCTACGAGCAGTACTTC	TRBV7-9	TRBJ2-7	NA	many
CASSPLDGSTSSTDTQYF	TGTGCCAGCAGCCCCCTCGACGGGTCGACGTCTAGCACAGATACGCAGTATTTT	TRBV5-4	TRBJ2-3	NA	many
CASSMGRGPDTQYF	TGTGCCAGTAGTATGGGCAGGGGGCCCGATACGCAGTATTTT	TRBV19	TRBJ2-3	TRBD1	many
CASRQGVGTEASF	TGTGCCAGCAGACAGGGGGTTGGCACTGAAGCTTCCTTT	TRBV5-3	TRBJ1-1	TRBD1	NA
CASSPWTGYYLFF	TGCGCCAGCAGCCCCTGGACAGGCTATTATCTGTTCTTC	TRBV4-3	TRBJ2-1	TRBD1	many
CSARASGSNTDTQYF	TGCAGTGCTAGGGCTAGCGGGAGTAACACAGATACGCAGTATTTT	TRBV20-1	TRBJ2-3	TRBD2	many
CASSYFGQGDQPQHF	TGTGCCAGCAGTTACTTTGGACAGGGCGATCAGCCCCAGCATTTT	TRBV6-2/TRBV6-3	TRBJ1-5	TRBD1	many
CASSLGQGGIYEQYF	TGTGCCAGCAGCTTAGGACAGGGCGGTATCTACGAGCAGTACTTC	TRBV7-6	TRBJ2-7	TRBD1	NA
CASSLERANTGELFF	TGTGCCAGCAGTTTAGAACGAGCGAACACCGGGGAGCTGTTTTTT	TRBV12-3/TRBV12-4	TRBJ2-2	NA	NA
CAWSAASGYTF	TGTGCCTGGAGTGCGGCAAGTGGCTACACCTTC	TRBV30	TRBJ1-2	NA	NA
CASSQVPTTGDTQYF	TGCGCCAGCAGCCAAGTCCCGACCACTGGAGATACGCAGTATTTT	TRBV4-3	TRBJ2-3	NA	many
CASSRGSHGYEQYF	TGTGCCAGTTCCCGAGGGTCCCACGGGTACGAGCAGTACTTC	TRBV27	TRBJ2-7	NA	NA
CATSDGAVDEQYF	TGTGCCACCAGTGATGGGGCGGTCGACGAGCAGTACTTC	TRBV24-1	TRBJ2-7	NA	NA
CASRTGGTMNTEAFF	TGTGCCAGCAGGACGGGGGGTACGATGAACACTGAAGCTTTCTTT	TRBV7-9	TRBJ1-1	NA	few
CSAQPGTVVEQYF	TGCAGTGCCCAGCCGGGGACGGTCGTAGAGCAGTACTTC	TRBV20-1	TRBJ2-7	NA	few
CASSVTGPFAEQYF	TGTGCCAGCAGCGTGACAGGGCCTTTCGCCGAGCAGTACTTC	TRBV9	TRBJ2-7	TRBD1	many
CASSSTALEAFF	TGTGCCAGCAGCTCGACGGCTCTGGAAGCTTTCTTT	TRBV7-9	TRBJ1-1	NA	few
CASSKGPEMAGGHGYTF	TGTGCCAGCAGCAAAGGGCCGGAAATGGCAGGGGGCCATGGCTACACCTTC	TRBV21-1	TRBJ1-2	NA	many
CASSQDERGAGELFF	TGCGCCAGCAGCCAAGACGAGAGGGGGGCCGGGGAGCTGTTTTTT	TRBV4-3	TRBJ2-2	NA	many
CASSTLGNQPQHF	TGTGCCAGTAGTACATTGGGCAATCAGCCCCAGCATTTT	TRBV19	TRBJ1-5	NA	few
CASSYFSGSEQYF	TGTGCCAGCAGTTACTTTTCGGGCTCCGAGCAGTACTTC	TRBV6-5	TRBJ2-7	NA	NA
CASSPRKRESIADTQYF	TGTGCCAGCAGCCCGAGGAAGCGGGAGTCTATCGCAGATACGCAGTATTTT	TRBV7-9	TRBJ2-3	TRBD2	many
CASSPPNIRPPYEQYF	TGTGCCAGCAGTCCACCAAACATACGTCCCCCCTACGAGCAGTACTTC	TRBV27	TRBJ2-7	NA	NA
CAGSITWGDQPQHF	TGTGCCGGTAGTATTACGTGGGGTGATCAGCCCCAGCACTTT	TRBV19	TRBJ1-5	NA	NA
CASSQDVAGLGNTEAFF	TGTGCCAGCAGCCAAGATGTTGCAGGGTTGGGGAACACTGAAGCTTTCTTT	TRBV4-2	TRBJ1-1	NA	NA
CASSLSRGAYTEAFF	TGTGCCAGCAGTTTATCGAGGGGGGCCTACACTGAAGCTTTCTTT	TRBV27	TRBJ1-1	NA	few
CASSYDRVNTEAFF	TGTGCCAGCAGTTACGACAGGGTAAACACTGAAGCTTTCTTT	TRBV6-2/TRBV6-3	TRBJ1-1	TRBD1	NA
CASSFEGDQPQHF	TGTGCCAGCAGTTTTGAAGGAGATCAGCCCCAGCATTTT	TRBV12-3/TRBV12-4	TRBJ1-5	NA	NA
CASSAGAVSTDTQYF	TGTGCCAGCAGCGCGGGAGCGGTTAGCACAGATACGCAGTATTTT	TRBV9	TRBJ2-3	NA	NA
CASSQETGMSYGYTF	TGCGCCAGCAGCCAAGAGACGGGGATGAGCTATGGCTACACCTTC	TRBV4-1	TRBJ1-2	NA	few
CATSRDVAGTMNTEAFF	TGTGCCACCAGCAGAGATGTCGCAGGGACGATGAACACTGAAGCTTTCTTT	TRBV15	TRBJ1-1	NA	few
CASSYVGYNQPQHF	TGTGCCAGCAGTTATGTGGGGTACAATCAGCCCCAGCATTTT	TRBV6-2/TRBV6-3	TRBJ1-5	NA	few
CASSITGGAGHRNQPQHF	TGTGCCAGTAGTATCACGGGGGGCGCGGGGCATCGCAATCAGCCCCAGCATTTT	TRBV19	TRBJ1-5	NA	few
CASSQDSGFGYGYTF	TGCGCCAGCAGCCAAGATTCGGGGTTCGGCTATGGCTACACCTTC	TRBV4-1	TRBJ1-2	NA	many
CAWSDRTLYEQYF	TGTGCCTGGAGTGACAGGACACTTTACGAGCAGTACTTC	TRBV30	TRBJ2-7	NA	few
CSALPGQGARRNTGELFF	TGCAGCGCCCTACCGGGACAGGGGGCAAGAAGGAACACCGGGGAGCTGTTTTTT	TRBV29-1	TRBJ2-2	TRBD1	NA
CASSGTYGTSGSIYEQYF	TGTGCCAGCAGCGGAACATATGGGACTAGCGGGAGTATTTACGAGCAGTACTTC	TRBV13	TRBJ2-7	TRBD2	few
CASSPQFGTSGGAPKNTQYF	TGTGCCAGCAGTCCTCAGTTCGGGACTAGCGGGGGGGCCCCCAAAAACACTCAGTACTTC	TRBV28	TRBJ2-4	TRBD2	NA
CASSLGRGGYEQYF	TGTGCCAGCAGCTTAGGACGCGGCGGGTACGAGCAGTACTTC	TRBV7-2	TRBJ2-7	NA	many
CASSSLAGPLSYEQYF	TGTGCCAGCAGCTCACTAGCGGGACCCCTCTCCTACGAGCAGTACTTC	TRBV7-2	TRBJ2-7	TRBD2	few
CASTTTGNQPQHF	TGCGCCAGCACCACGACAGGCAATCAGCCCCAGCATTTT	TRBV10-2	TRBJ1-5	NA	many
CASKYNRDSAETFF	TGCGCCAGCAAGTACAACCGGGACAGCGCTGAAACTTTCTTT	TRBV10-1	TRBJ1-1	TRBD1	NA